These T cell receptor beta chains were read from a single sample in a study of OX40 agonist ivuxolimab in advanced cancers. This table comes from immunoSEQ multiplex PCR, and its TCRdb copy is limited to in-frame clones, with some not included. The sample shows some 70,000 clones, more than 75% of them seen only once. The source material was CD4+ or CD8+ T cells sorted from blood, sampled in a trial of the OX40 agonist ivuxolimab. The source is an adult with an advanced solid tumor such as melanoma, head and neck, liver or kidney cancer. Both conserved end residues are part of each CDR3. A D gene is named only where the DNA matches it firmly. Expanded clones get a size class; other rows say once, few or many, or leave the size out.

>TRBV7-8|.|16|.|TRBJ2-5
TGTGCCAGCAGCTTAGCCTTTAGGGAGACTCAAGAGACCCAGTACTTC
CASSLAFRETQETQYF
>TRBV9|TRBD1|15|.|TRBJ1-5
TGTGCCAGCAGCGTAGGTAGTGAGGGGGCACAGCCCCAGCATTTT
CASSVGSEGAQPQHF
>TRBV19|.|13|.|TRBJ1-5
TGTGCCAGTAGTCGAAGGCCAAATCAGCCCCAGCATTTT
CASSRRPNQPQHF
>TRBV5-1|.|17|.|TRBJ2-7
TGCGCCAGCAGCTTGGCCAAGGGGGTCTGGGTGGGTGACGAGCAGTACTTC
CASSLAKGVWVGDEQYF
>TRBV5-1|TRBD2|14|.|TRBJ2-2
TGCGCCAGCAGCTTCCCGGGAGGGTCCGGGGAGCTGTTTTTT
CASSFPGGSGELFF
>TRBV7-1|TRBD2|16|.|TRBJ2-7
TGTGCCAGCAGCCCCTGGGCCAGCGGGAGAAGGTACGAGCAGTACTTC
CASSPWASGRRYEQYF
>TRBV19|.|13|.|TRBJ2-1
TGTGCCAGTAGTATAGTCGCAGGAGGTGAGCAGTTCTTC
CASSIVAGGEQFF
>TRBV20-1|.|11|.|TRBJ1-4
TGCAGTGCGGAATCTAATGAAAAACTGTTTTTT
CSAESNEKLFF
>TRBV5-1|.|14|.|TRBJ2-3
TGCGCCAGCAGCTTGAGCAACCCCGCAGATACGCAGTATTTT
CASSLSNPADTQYF
>TRBV5-1|.|13|.|TRBJ2-3
TGCGCCAGCAGCTTGGAGCCGCAAGATACGCAGTATTTT
CASSLEPQDTQYF
>TRBV10-3|.|15|once|TRBJ1-2
TGTGCCATCAGTGAGTCGTCCGCTTCTGTCTATGGCTACACCTTC
CAISESSASVYGYTF
>TRBV6-6|.|13|.|TRBJ2-3
TGTGCCAGCAGTTACGGTCAAACAGGGCCGCAGTATTTT
CASSYGQTGPQYF
>TRBV7-6|.|18|.|TRBJ1-3
TGTGCCAGCAGCACCCAAGGCCCTGGACAGATCTCTGGAAACACCATATATTTT
CASSTQGPGQISGNTIYF
>TRBV28|TRBD2|14|.|TRBJ2-7
TGTGCCAGCAGTTTCAGCGCGAGCGGGAAGAAGCAGTACTTC
CASSFSASGKKQYF
>TRBV28|.|14|once|TRBJ2-5
TGTGCCAGCAGTACCGGCAGGGGGGGAGAGACCCAGTACTTC
CASSTGRGGETQYF
>TRBV7-3|.|14|.|TRBJ1-6
TGTGCCAGCAGCTTAACATACCCCAATTCACCCCTCCACTTT
CASSLTYPNSPLHF
>TRBV5-1|.|15|.|TRBJ2-2
TGCGCCAGCAGCTGGGGCCACCAGGGCACCGGGGAGCTGTTTTTT
CASSWGHQGTGELFF
>TRBV5-1|TRBD2|17|.|TRBJ2-5
TGCGCCAGCAGCCCCGGGACTAGCGGGAGGGGTCGGGAGACCCAGTACTTC
CASSPGTSGRGRETQYF
>TRBV18|.|13|.|TRBJ2-5
TGTGCCAGCTCAGTACCGGAGGAGGAGACCCAGTACTTC
CASSVPEEETQYF
>TRBV25-1|TRBD1|14|.|TRBJ2-2
TGTGCCAGCCTGGGACAGCTTAACACCGGGGAGCTGTTTTTT
CASLGQLNTGELFF
>TRBV11-2|.|14|.|TRBJ1-4
TGTGCCAGCAGCTTCGATGCAACTAATGAAAAACTGTTTTTT
CASSFDATNEKLFF
>TRBV5-1|.|15|.|TRBJ2-3
TGCGCCAGCAGCAATGGCGCCCAGGGGATAGATACGCAGTATTTT
CASSNGAQGIDTQYF
>TRBV5-1|.|14|once|TRBJ2-2
TGCGCCAGCAGCTTACAGGGATTCCCCGGGGAGCTGTTTTTT
CASSLQGFPGELFF
>TRBV7-2|.|15|.|TRBJ1-6
TGTGCCAGCAGCTTAGGTGGGGGACTCGGGTCACCCCTCCACTTT
CASSLGGGLGSPLHF
>TRBV18|TRBD1|15|once|TRBJ1-1
TGTGCCAGCTCACCACTGGACAGGGGGAGGACTGAAGCTTTCTTT
CASSPLDRGRTEAFF
>TRBV7-8|.|15|.|TRBJ2-4
TGTGCCAGCAGCTTAGGGGCAGGGGCCAAAAACATTCAGTACTTC
CASSLGAGAKNIQYF
>TRBV14|.|12|.|TRBJ2-7
TGTGCCAGCAGCCAAGACAGGGTTGGGCAGTACTTC
CASSQDRVGQYF
>TRBV14|TRBD1|15|.|TRBJ2-7
TGTGCCAGCAGCAAAACCGGGACAGGGGATGACGAGCAGTACTTC
CASSKTGTGDDEQYF
>TRBV5-1|.|17|.|TRBJ2-6
TGCGCCAGCAGCGGCCAGGGCGTTAACTCTGGGGCCAACGTCCTGACTTTC
CASSGQGVNSGANVLTF
>TRBV19|TRBD1|15|few|TRBJ2-7
TGTGCCAGTAGTCTCCACGGACAGGGCCCCTACGAGCAGTACTTC
CASSLHGQGPYEQYF
>TRBV27|.|13|.|TRBJ1-2
TGTGCCAGCAGCCTACAGGGTGCGAAAGGCTACACCTTC
CASSLQGAKGYTF
>TRBV5-1|.|16|once|TRBJ2-2
TGCGCCAGCAGCAAATGGACTGGGCCGAACACCGGGGAGCTGTTTTTT
CASSKWTGPNTGELFF
>TRBV30|TRBD1|13|.|TRBJ2-7
TGTGCCTGGAGTGGGGGGACAGGGGGTGAGCAGTACTTC
CAWSGGTGGEQYF
>TRBV10-3|.|13|.|TRBJ2-1
TGTGCCATCGTCTCAAGTTTATACAATGAGCAGTTCTTC
CAIVSSLYNEQFF
>TRBV2|.|11|.|TRBJ2-1
TGTGCCAGCAGTGCTTTCAATGAGCAGTTCTTC
CASSAFNEQFF
>TRBV7-9|TRBD2|15|.|TRBJ2-5
TGTGCCAGCAGCCCGACTAGCGGGCGACCAGGGACCCAGTACTTC
CASSPTSGRPGTQYF
>TRBV6-6|TRBD2|15|.|TRBJ2-1
TGTGCCAGCACAATCTCGGCGGGAGGGTCGGAGGGTCAGTTCTTC
CASTISAGGSEGQFF
>TRBV11-3|.|13|.|TRBJ1-1
TGTGCCAGCAGCTTAGGTGAAGATACCATCGCTTTCTTT
CASSLGEDTIAFF
>TRBV5-1|TRBD1|16|.|TRBJ2-1
TGCGCCAGCAGCTTGGCAACGGGACAGGCCTACAATGAGCAGTTCTTC
CASSLATGQAYNEQFF
>TRBV4-2|.|15|.|TRBJ2-7
TGTGCCAGCAGCCAAGGGAATCACGAGGCCTACGAGCAGTACTTC
CASSQGNHEAYEQYF
>TRBV27|TRBD2|15|.|TRBJ2-3
TGTGCCAGCAGGAAGCGGGAGACGAGCACAGATACGCAGTATTTT
CASRKRETSTDTQYF
>TRBV19|.|14|.|TRBJ1-5
TGTGCCAGTGGGTTAGGGCAGCGCAATCAGCCCCAGCATTTT
CASGLGQRNQPQHF
>TRBV10-2|TRBD2|15|few|TRBJ2-5
TGCGCCAGCAGTGAAGGGACTAGCGGGTTGAAGACCCAGTACTTC
CASSEGTSGLKTQYF
>TRBV11-1|TRBD2|15|.|TRBJ2-5
TGTGCCAGCAGCCCCCGACTAGCGGGAGGGGAGACCCAGTACTTC
CASSPRLAGGETQYF
>TRBV30|TRBD1|15|.|TRBJ1-5
TGTGCCTGGACCCCGGGACAGGGGGCGAATCAGCCCCAGCATTTT
CAWTPGQGANQPQHF
>TRBV28|TRBD1|17|.|TRBJ1-5
TGTGCCAGCAGTACCCGGACAGGCGCCCTTAGCAATCAGCCCCAGCATTTT
CASSTRTGALSNQPQHF
>TRBV19|TRBD2|14|.|TRBJ2-7
TGTGCCAGTTCGGGACTAGCGGACTCCTACGAGCAGTACTTC
CASSGLADSYEQYF
>TRBV2|TRBD1|13|.|TRBJ2-7
TGTGCCAGCAGCGGGACAGGGTTTGACGAGCAGTACTTC
CASSGTGFDEQYF
>TRBV18|.|13|.|TRBJ1-2
TGTGCCAGCTCACCGGACAGCCTCTATGGCTACACCTTC
CASSPDSLYGYTF
>TRBV5-1|.|16|once|TRBJ2-3
TGCGCCAGCAGCTGGACCATACAGGGTCCCACAGATACGCAGTATTTT
CASSWTIQGPTDTQYF
>TRBV19|.|15|.|TRBJ2-2
TGTGCCAGTAGTATTGCCGTGATGAACACCGGGGAGCTGTTTTTT
CASSIAVMNTGELFF
>TRBV19|TRBD1|15|.|TRBJ2-2
TGTGCCAGTAGTTGGACAGGGGGCAACACCGGGGAGCTGTTTTTT
CASSWTGGNTGELFF
>TRBV19|TRBD2|15|.|TRBJ2-7
TGTGCCAGTAGGGAGACTAGCGGCCTTACCTACGAGCAGTACTTC
CASRETSGLTYEQYF
>TRBV9|TRBD2|15|.|TRBJ2-7
TGTGCCAGCAGCGTAGCAAGCGGGATGTCCTACGAGCAGTACTTC
CASSVASGMSYEQYF
>TRBV7-9|.|15|.|TRBJ1-2
TGTGCCAGCAGCTTATATGCGGGGGCGAGCTATGGCTACACCTTC
CASSLYAGASYGYTF
>TRBV2|.|14|.|TRBJ2-5
TGTGCCAGCAGTGTCAGAGGGGCCGGGGAGACCCAGTACTTC
CASSVRGAGETQYF
>TRBV18|.|14|.|TRBJ2-1
TGTGCCAGCTCACCAGGACCGTCGGGGAATGAGCAGTTCTTC
CASSPGPSGNEQFF
>TRBV16|.|13|.|TRBJ2-1
TGTGCCAGCAGCCAATTGTGGCGGAATGAGCAGTTCTTC
CASSQLWRNEQFF
>TRBV5-1|.|15|.|TRBJ1-5
TGCGCCAGCAGCCTTGGGCAGGGCGGCAATCAGCCCCAGCATTTT
CASSLGQGGNQPQHF